The 20 T cell receptor beta chains below all came from one sample that was sequenced in a study of cytomegalovirus exposure and HLA in healthy donors (TCRdb year 2017). To prepare the library, the immunoSEQ multiplex PCR assay was applied. TCRdb re-hosts the immuneACCESS table, in-frame sequences only. Its copies lack some clones; in the studies checked, an unresolved V gene accounts for under half of them, and the cause for the rest is not known. Recorded for this sample are roughly 120,000 clones; over 90% of them occurred a single time. The ten largest account for roughly 1.2% of the sample. Sequencing was done on a sample of PBMCs. These receptors originate from a woman younger than 35 in good health and CMV-seronegative.

The chain uses TRBV9 and TRBJ2-6; TRBD1 agrees at 7 bases. Per the germline V gene, CDR1 is SGDLS and CDR2 is YYNGEE. With 4 bases clipped from V and 2 bases from J, the junction kept 9 bases outside the gene matches. The CDR3 extends over 17 amino acids. In nucleotides, the CDR3 is TGTGCCAGCAGCTCGGGACAGCGACTTCCTGGGGCCAACGTCCTGACTTTC. It specifies CASSSGQRLPGANVLTF.

This clone has just one count. The genes are TRBV18 and TRBJ2-6, with 10 bases lining up with TRBD1. Looked up from germline, CDR1 is KGHSH and CDR2 is LQKENI. There are 19 residues in the CDR3. V dropped 4 bases and J dropped 0; count of bases not matched to a gene: 9. The CDR3 here is CASSLIRQGAPSGANVLTF. In DNA form, the CDR3 reads TGTGCCAGCTCACTTATCAGACAGGGGGCCCCCTCTGGGGCCAACGTCCTGACTTTC.

The chain joins TRBV4-1 to TRBJ2-1; D unclear. The CDR3 has 17 amino acids. Trimming removed 4 bases at V and 6 bases at J, with 22 bases between. CDR1 MGHRA and CDR2 YSYEKL come from the germline V gene. The CDR3 loop reads CASSPVRSTQSRNEQFF. The CDR3 DNA reads as TGCGCCAGCAGCCCCGTTCGTAGTACCCAATCCCGCAATGAGCAGTTCTTC.

The chain uses TRBV11-2 and TRBJ2-1; D is possibly TRBD2 (6 bases). The CDR3 loop spans 16 amino acids. The V and J ends lost 5 bases and 5 bases respectively, with 19 bases between them. Germline V gives CDR1 SGHAT, CDR2 FQNNGV. This CDR3 reads CASSPRPGSSNNEQFF. The CDR3 region has the DNA TGTGCCAGCAGCCCCCGGCCCGGGAGCTCTAACAATGAGCAGTTCTTC.

J is TRBJ2-7 and V is TRBV7-8, with D possibly TRBD2 on 5 matching bases. This CDR3 contains 15 residues. Trimming pared 1 base from V and 0 bases from J, leaving 10 bases between. The germline V gene encodes CDR1 SGHVS and CDR2 FQNEAQ. CDR3 loop: CASSLGSGISYEQYF. CDR3 DNA: TGTGCCAGCAGCTTAGGATCGGGGATCTCCTACGAGCAGTACTTC.

The chain is built from TRBV7-9 and TRBJ2-1; D ambiguous. The CDR3 covers 15 residues. Germline-derived CDR1 and CDR2 are SEHNR and FQNEAQ (reference sequence). Deletions cut 5 bases from V and 4 bases from J, with 15 bases between. CDR3 in amino acids: CASSRRGSEYNEQFF. In DNA form, the CDR3 reads TGTGCCAGCAGCCGGAGAGGATCGGAGTACAATGAGCAGTTCTTC.

V gene TRBV10-2 combines with J gene TRBJ1-2; weak D call: TRBD1 (6 bases). Looked up from germline, CDR1 is WSHSY and CDR2 is SAAADI. This CDR3 comprises 18 residues. With 0 bases removed from V and 4 bases from J, the gap between germline ends came to 21 bases. Here the CDR3 DNA reads TGCGCCAGCAGTGAGTCGATACTAAGGACAGACACTATCTATGGCTACACCTTC. Its translation is CASSESILRTDTIYGYTF.

The chain carries TRBV4-1 and TRBJ2-4; TRBD2 matches at 7 bases. Per germline, CDR1 MGHRA and CDR2 YSYEKL. The V and J ends lost 2 bases and 15 bases, in that order; junction bases with no gene match: 10. The CDR3 totals 13 residues. CDR3 loop: CASSQPRGVRVYF. For the CDR3, the DNA is TGCGCCAGCAGCCAACCCCGGGGGGTTAGAGTGTACTTC.

Concerning this clone: An end of the junction does not agree with germline; a read error may underlie this. Here the CDR3 reads CASSEVGGLVDF. The CDR3 DNA reads as TGTGCCAGCAGTGAAGTGGGAGGGCTTGTAGACTTC. The chain uses TRBV6-1 and TRBJ2-5; 7 positions match TRBD2. Per germline, CDR1 MNHNS and CDR2 SASEGT. CDR3 length equals 12 residues.

The J gene is TRBJ2-1, the V gene TRBV7-2; D not certain. The V and J ends lost 5 bases and 8 bases respectively, with 16 bases between them. Looked up from germline, CDR1 is SGHTA and CDR2 is FQGNSA. There are 14 residues in the CDR3. The CDR3, as DNA: TGTGCCAGCAGCCCGAGGTTGGCTATAGATGAGCAGTTCTTC. Its translation is CASSPRLAIDEQFF.

This chain uses TRBV13 with TRBJ2-1; D is possibly TRBD2 (7 bases). The V and J ends lost 5 bases and 0 bases respectively, with 14 bases between them. The CDR3 totals 16 residues. Per the germline V gene, CDR1 is PRHDT and CDR2 is FYEKMQ (reference sequence). CDR3 residues: CASSILRGASYNEQFF. CDR3 nucleotide sequence: TGTGCCAGCAGCATCTTACGGGGGGCCTCCTACAATGAGCAGTTCTTC. Full variable domain (outside the CDR3, taken from reference TRBV13 and TRBJ2-1): AAGVIQSPRHLIKEKRETATLKCYPIPRHDTVYWYQQGPGQDPQFLISFYEKMQSDKGSIPDRFSAQQFSDYHSELNMSSLELGDSALYFCASSILRGASYNEQFFGPGTRLTVL.

The chain employs TRBV4-1 and TRBJ2-3, with 10 nucleotides matching TRBD2. The CDR3 runs to 20 residues. With V trimmed by 2 bases and J by 4 bases, 18 bases remained unmatched. Germline V gene data show CDR1 as MGHRA and CDR2 as YSYEKL. CDR3 DNA: TGCGCCAGCAGCCAACCCAGACTAGCGGGTACGAGAGGCAGTGCAGATACGCAGTATTTT. This translates into CASSQPRLAGTRGSADTQYF.

The J gene is TRBJ2-7, the V gene TRBV27, with no clear D. Per germline, CDR1 MNHEY and CDR2 SMNVEV (reference sequence). Trimming stripped 3 bases from V and 0 bases from J, with 9 bases between. The CDR3 is made up of 14 amino acids. The CDR3 coding sequence is TGTGCCAGCAGTTTCCGGGTTAGCTCCTACGAGCAGTACTTC. Translating it yields CASSFRVSSYEQYF.

The V gene is TRBV9, the J gene TRBJ2-7, with 10 bases that match TRBD2. V shed 3 bases, J shed 2 bases, and the junction held 14 bases outside the gene matches. The germline V gene has CDR1 SGDLS and CDR2 YYNGEE. The CDR3 has 18 amino acids. CDR3 DNA sequence: TGTGCCAGCAGCGGCTCCTTATCACGTAGCGGGGGGACCTACGAGCAGTACTTC. Its translation: CASSGSLSRSGGTYEQYF. The full variable domain, rest sourced from reference TRBV9 and TRBJ2-7, is DSGVTQTPKHLITATGQRVTLRCSPRSGDLSVYWYQQSLDQGLQFLIQYYNGEERAKGNILERFSAQQFPDLHSELNLSSLELGDSALYFCASSGSLSRSGGTYEQYFGPGTRLTVT.

V gene TRBV18 combines with J gene TRBJ2-1, with 11 bases aligning to TRBD2. Germline V gene data show CDR1 as KGHSH and CDR2 as LQKENI. The CDR3 has 15 residues. J gave up 7 bases and V 0 bases, and 2 bases lay outside the gene matches. The chain's CDR3 is CASSPPSGRGNEQFF. In DNA, the CDR3 is TGTGCCAGCTCACCACCTAGCGGGAGGGGAAATGAGCAGTTCTTC.

This chain links TRBV28 with TRBJ2-7; TRBD1 is a possible D gene (6 bases). The ends were cut back, 3 bases at V and 4 bases at J, with 13 bases in the middle. The CDR3 runs to 14 residues. Germline V gene lookup returns CDR1 MDHEN and CDR2 SYDVKM. This chain's CDR3 is CASSFSRGAYEQYF. The CDR3 region has the DNA TGTGCCAGCAGTTTCTCCAGGGGAGCGTACGAGCAGTACTTC.

The chain links TRBV11-2 to TRBJ2-7, with 8 bases aligning to TRBD2. Germline V gene lookup returns CDR1 SGHAT and CDR2 FQNNGV. The CDR3 totals 17 residues. V shed 1 base and J 0 bases; nucleotides not matched to a gene: 8. The CDR3 protein is CASSLARAGGASYEQYF. The CDR3 DNA follows: TGTGCCAGCAGCTTAGCACGGGCGGGAGGAGCCTCCTACGAGCAGTACTTC.

This clone was observed a handful of times. The gene calls are TRBV9 and TRBJ2-7; 8 nucleotides align to TRBD1. CDR1 is SGDLS and CDR2 is YYNGEE in the germline V gene. V trimming: 4 bases; J trimming: 3 bases; junction bases outside the gene matches: 9. The CDR3 consists of 15 residues. The CDR3 DNA reads TGTGCCAGCAGCCCTCCCGGGACAGGCAACTACGAGCAGTACTTC. Translation: CASSPPGTGNYEQYF.

The genes are TRBV7-9 and TRBJ1-4; maybe TRBD1 (5 bases). This CDR3 has 14 amino acids. The V gene's germline CDR1 is SEHNR and CDR2 FQNEAQ (reference sequence). Trimming left V 2 bases short and J 6 bases short, with 10 bases between. The CDR3 DNA is TGTGCCAGCAGCTTACGTGTAGGGGATGAAAAACTGTTTTTT. It specifies CASSLRVGDEKLFF.

The chain uses TRBV6-5 and TRBJ1-5; 9 bases agree with TRBD1. The CDR3 totals 13 residues. CDR1 is MNHEY and CDR2 is SVGAGI in the germline V gene. With V trimmed by 6 bases and J by 5 bases, 2 bases remained unmatched. The CDR3 here is CASRRDRDQPQHF. In nucleotides, the CDR3 is TGTGCCAGCAGACGGGACAGGGATCAGCCCCAGCATTTT.